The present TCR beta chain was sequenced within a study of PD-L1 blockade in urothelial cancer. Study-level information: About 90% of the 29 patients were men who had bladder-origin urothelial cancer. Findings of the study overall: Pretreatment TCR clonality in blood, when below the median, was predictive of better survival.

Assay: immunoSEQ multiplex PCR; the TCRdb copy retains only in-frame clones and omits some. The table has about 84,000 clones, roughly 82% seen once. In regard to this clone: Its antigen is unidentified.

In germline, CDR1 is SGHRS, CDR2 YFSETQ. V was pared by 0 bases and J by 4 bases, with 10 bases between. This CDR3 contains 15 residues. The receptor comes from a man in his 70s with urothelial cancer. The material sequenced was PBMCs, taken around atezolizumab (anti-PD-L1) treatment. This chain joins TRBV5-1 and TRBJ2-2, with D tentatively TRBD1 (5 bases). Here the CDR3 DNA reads TGCGCCAGCAGCTTGGCAGGGCCGGCCACCGGGGAGCTGTTTTTT. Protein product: CASSLAGPATGELFF.